The next 21 T cell receptor beta chains were all read from a single sample in a study of blood T cell repertoires in COVID-19. Generated by immunoSEQ multiplex PCR, the TCRdb table keeps only in-frame clones and is missing some. The table shows 300,000 to 450,000 clones, with approximately 90% occurring only once. What was sequenced was PBMCs or T cells enriched from blood (not recorded which). The receptors derive from a young woman who had recovered from COVID-19.

This clone appeared a few times. The chain couples TRBV29-1 to TRBJ2-7; D not resolved. The CDR3 extends over 13 amino acids. Trimming stripped 2 bases from V and 0 bases from J, with 8 bases between. Per the germline V gene, CDR1 is SQVTM and CDR2 is ANQGSEA. In nucleotides, the CDR3 is TGCAGCGTTGAACCGATTAGCTCCTACGAGCAGTACTTC. It is translated as CSVEPISSYEQYF.

This clone was counted a single time. The genes are TRBV5-5 and TRBJ2-2; tentatively, D is TRBD1 (5 bases). The CDR3 length is 14 residues. V was trimmed by 4 bases and J by 6 bases, leaving 13 bases between them. CDR1 and CDR2 (germline): SGHKS, YYEKEE (reference sequence). In DNA form, the CDR3 reads TGTGCCAGCAGCCTCTTCAGGGATGCCGGGGAGCTGTTTTTT. Its translation: CASSLFRDAGELFF.

This clone was seen a few times. This chain connects TRBV2 to TRBJ1-1, with 7 bases aligning to TRBD1. Losses at the gene ends were 4 bases for V and 4 bases for J; bases not matched to a gene: 12. This CDR3 has 16 amino acids. Germline V gene lookup returns CDR1 SNHLY and CDR2 FYNNEI. The CDR3 here is CASSAPATGVRTEAFF. As DNA, the CDR3 is TGTGCCAGCAGTGCACCGGCCACAGGGGTTCGCACTGAAGCTTTCTTT.

The V gene is TRBV19, the J gene TRBJ1-5; the match to TRBD1 covers 9 bases. Germline CDR1 and CDR2: LNHDA and SQIVND (reference sequence). After removal of 3 bases from V and 1 base from J, the junction contained 4 bases not matched to a gene. The CDR3 spans 16 residues. DNA for the CDR3: TGTGCCAGTAGTATGGGACAGGGAGGAAGCAATCAGCCCCAGCATTTT. It encodes CASSMGQGGSNQPQHF.

V and J are TRBV19 and TRBJ1-2; 10 bases fit TRBD1. Per the germline V gene, CDR1 is LNHDA and CDR2 is SQIVND (reference sequence). The CDR3 is 16 amino acids. V trimming: 1 base; J trimming: 3 bases; junction bases outside the gene matches: 5. The CDR3 sequence: CASSIGPGTGDYGYTF. The CDR3 DNA follows: TGTGCCAGTAGTATAGGACCCGGGACAGGGGACTATGGCTACACCTTC. The full variable domain, with the rest looked up from reference TRBV19 and TRBJ1-2, is DGGITQSPKYLFRKEGQNVTLSCEQNLNHDAMYWYRQDPGQGLRLIYYSQIVNDFQKGDIAEGYSVSREKKESFPLTVTSAQKNPTAFYLCASSIGPGTGDYGYTFGSGTRLTVV.

This sequence joins TRBV20-1 and TRBJ1-5, with D maybe TRBD1 (5 bases). The ends were cut back, 3 bases at V and 2 bases at J, with 14 bases in the middle. This CDR3 spans 15 amino acids. CDR1 and CDR2 from the germline V gene are DFQATT and SNEGSKA (reference sequence). The CDR3, as DNA: TGCAGTGCTAGTGAAGGGGTTGTCGGCAATCAGCCCCAGCATTTT. The encoded protein is CSASEGVVGNQPQHF.

This clone was counted only a few times. The V call is TRBV5-4, the J call TRBJ1-4; D gene ambiguous. V dropped 0 bases and J dropped 3 bases, with 9 bases sitting between them. CDR3 size: 15 residues. CDR1 is SGHNT and CDR2 is YYREEE in the germline V gene (reference sequence). CDR3 residues: CASSLENQANEKLFF. The CDR3 region has the DNA TGTGCCAGCAGCTTGGAGAACCAGGCTAATGAAAAACTGTTTTTT.

The genes are TRBV5-4 and TRBJ1-1; D remains ambiguous. The germline V and J ends were trimmed by 4 bases and 1 base, with 11 bases remaining between them. This CDR3 has 14 amino acids. Germline CDR1 SGHNT, CDR2 YYREEE (reference sequence). The CDR3 nucleotides read TGTGCCAGCAGCGAGGTTCGGGGGAACACTGAAGCTTTCTTT. Translating gives CASSEVRGNTEAFF.

CDR3 amino acids: CASSWTRNTEAFF. The CDR3 nucleotides are TGTGCCAGCAGCTGGACACGGAACACTGAAGCTTTCTTT. The chain employs TRBV11-2 and TRBJ1-1; a possible D gene is TRBD1 (5 bases). The CDR3 consists of 13 residues. Germline loops: CDR1 SGHAT, CDR2 FQNNGV. V was pared by 4 bases and J by 1 base, with 7 bases between.

V and J are TRBV27 and TRBJ2-7; 12 bases are a match to TRBD2. Germline V gene sequence: CDR1 MNHEY, CDR2 SMNVEV (reference sequence). V gave up 2 bases and J gave up 7 bases; unmatched junction bases: 6. The CDR3 loop spans 15 amino acids. This chain's CDR3 is CASSLRTSGVVEQYF. For the CDR3, the DNA is TGTGCCAGCAGTTTACGGACTAGCGGGGTAGTTGAGCAGTACTTC.

The V and J genes are TRBV5-1 and TRBJ1-6; D is unresolved. The CDR3 runs to 16 residues. Between the trimmed V and J ends, which lost 1 base and 0 bases, there was a span of 8 bases. Germline V gene data show CDR1 as SGHRS and CDR2 as YFSETQ. CDR3 in DNA: TGCGCCAGCAGCTTGTCGCCTAGCTCCTATAATTCACCCCTCCACTTT. It specifies CASSLSPSSYNSPLHF.

This sequence joins TRBV9 and TRBJ1-2; TRBD1 matches 8 bases. This CDR3 spans 18 amino acids. Trimming at V came to 3 bases and at J to 1 base, leaving 14 bases not matched to a gene. CDR1 is SGDLS and CDR2 is YYNGEE in the germline V gene. CDR3 sequence reads: CASSASQGANGYNYGYTF. CDR3 DNA: TGTGCCAGCAGCGCGAGTCAGGGGGCGAACGGTTATAACTATGGCTACACCTTC.

The V and J genes are TRBV7-3 and TRBJ1-6; D is perhaps TRBD1 (6 bases). V lost 5 bases and J lost 10, with 18 bases in between. The germline V gene encodes CDR1 SGHTA and CDR2 FQGTGA. The CDR3 runs 15 residues. The CDR3 region is CASSARQVWASPLHF. The DNA of the CDR3 is TGTGCCAGCAGCGCTCGACAGGTATGGGCATCACCCCTCCACTTT.

CDR3 bases: TGCGCCAGCAGTGAGTCGATCGGCAGGTCTAATGAAAAACTGTTTTTT. Translated, it gives CASSESIGRSNEKLFF. The chain employs TRBV10-1 and TRBJ1-4; no clear D gene. This CDR3 comprises 16 residues. V lost 0 bases and J lost 3, with 11 bases in between. Germline V lookup: CDR1 WNHNN, CDR2 SYGVQD (reference sequence).

The chain has TRBV13 and TRBJ1-5; no definite D call. V was shortened by 2 bases and J by 9 bases, with 11 bases between the two germline ends. This CDR3 comprises 13 residues. CDR1 is PRHDT and CDR2 is FYEKMQ in the germline V gene (reference sequence). The CDR3 sequence is CASSLKNRGPQHF. CDR3 coding DNA: TGTGCCAGCAGCTTAAAAAACCGGGGGCCCCAGCATTTT.

The chain carries TRBV6-5 and TRBJ2-4, with a weak D call TRBD2 (7 bases). The CDR3 covers 12 residues. CDR1 MNHEY and CDR2 SVGAGI come from the germline V gene. Trimming cost V 8 bases and J 8 bases, with 13 bases left between them. The CDR3 DNA reads as TGTGCCAGCGGGAGGGGGGGGTACATTCAGTACTTC. Residues: CASGRGGYIQYF.

The genes are TRBV6-5 and TRBJ1-5; 7 nucleotides match TRBD1. Germline loops: CDR1 MNHEY, CDR2 SVGAGI. Trimming took 11 bases from V and 5 from J; bases not matched to a gene: 9. The CDR3 extends over 13 amino acids. The CDR3 sequence is CAASEGAHQPQHF. The DNA for the CDR3 is TGTGCCGCCTCCGAGGGGGCTCATCAGCCCCAGCATTTT.

This clone was seen only once. The gene calls are TRBV12-5 and TRBJ2-3, with 11 bases matching TRBD1. CDR3 length: 14 amino acids. Germline-derived CDR1 and CDR2 are LGHNT and FRNRAP. V shed 4 bases and J 6 bases; nucleotides not matched to a gene: 3. The DNA of the CDR3 is TGTGCTAGTGGTTCGGGACAGGGGGTTGATACGCAGTATTTT. Its translation: CASGSGQGVDTQYF. Drawing the rest from reference TRBV12-5 and TRBJ2-3, the complete variable domain is DARVTQTPRHKVTEMGQEVTMRCQPILGHNTVFWYRQTMMQGLELLAYFRNRAPLDDSGMPKDRFSAEMPDATLATLKIQPSEPRDSAVYFCASGSGQGVDTQYFGPGTRLTVL.

CDR3 DNA sequence: TGTGCCAGCAGCTCCAGTGTAGCGGGGGTAACCGGGGAGCTGTTTTTT. It encodes CASSSSVAGVTGELFF. The chain employs TRBV7-3 and TRBJ2-2, with 9 bases that match TRBD2. The germline CDR1 and CDR2 sequences are SGHTA and FQGTGA. The CDR3 length is 16 residues. J lost 5 bases, V lost 4 bases, and 8 bases had no gene match. The full variable domain, its missing parts supplied by reference TRBV7-3 and TRBJ2-2, is GAGVSQTPSNKVTEKGKYVELRCDPISGHTALYWYRQSLGQGPEFLIYFQGTGAADDSGLPNDRFFAVRPEGSVSTLKIQRTERGDSAVYLCASSSSVAGVTGELFFGEGSRLTVL.

This clone showed up just a few times. The CDR3 nucleotides read TGTGCCAGCAGTTACTCGACAGAGTTCTATGGCTACACCTTC. Encoded protein: CASSYSTEFYGYTF. The rearrangement links TRBV6-5 to TRBJ1-2, with D possibly matching TRBD1 (5 bases). Trimming shortened V by 0 bases and J by 4 bases, and 9 bases separated the two germline ends. Germline assignment: CDR1 MNHEY and CDR2 SVGAGI. The CDR3 has 14 residues.

The V call is TRBV4-3, the J call TRBJ1-1, with D maybe TRBD1 (6 bases). Germline CDR1 and CDR2: LGHNA and YSLEER. The CDR3 runs to 15 residues. Trimming left V 4 bases short and J 5 bases short, with 17 bases between. CDR3 sequence reads: CASSPKPQGVTEAFF. CDR3 DNA sequence: TGCGCCAGCAGCCCCAAGCCACAGGGCGTGACTGAAGCTTTCTTT.